This is a list of T cell receptor beta chains from one sample in a study of CD8 T cell repertoires and HIV-1 epitope variants. Sequencing was performed with immunoSEQ multiplex PCR; in TCRdb, only in-frame clones are kept and a portion is missing. The data contain about 95,000 clones, 60% to 80% of them singletons. The sequenced sample consisted of uncultured baseline CD8+ T cells from peripheral blood mononuclear cells (PBMCs). The receptors were sampled from a male donor with HIV. Each CDR3 is given with its conserved first and last residue. Each record gives: clone size, CDR3 length, J gene, D gene, V gene, CDR3 DNA, CDR3 protein. The D gene is left open where the match is weak. Not all rows give a size; the values are once, few, many and, for expanded clones, a class.

clone_size: .
cdr3_length: 15
j_call: TRBJ2-1
d_call: TRBD2
v_call: TRBV5-4
cdr3_nt: TGTGCCTGCGGACTAGCGGGAGTTAACAACAATGAGCAGTTCTTC
cdr3_aa: CACGLAGVNNNEQFF

clone_size: .
cdr3_length: 16
j_call: TRBJ2-2
d_call: TRBD2
v_call: TRBV27
cdr3_nt: TGTGCCAGCAGTTTATGGCTTAGCGGGATCACCGGGGAGCTGTTTTTT
cdr3_aa: CASSLWLSGITGELFF

clone_size: .
cdr3_length: 13
j_call: TRBJ1-1
d_call: .
v_call: TRBV5-1
cdr3_nt: TGCGCCAGCAGCTTGGGGGGTAACACTGAAGCTTTCTTT
cdr3_aa: CASSLGGNTEAFF

clone_size: .
cdr3_length: 14
j_call: TRBJ2-2
d_call: .
v_call: TRBV11-2
cdr3_nt: TGTGCCAGCAGACTGGACCGGGCCACCGGGGAGCTGTTTTTT
cdr3_aa: CASRLDRATGELFF

clone_size: .
cdr3_length: 14
j_call: TRBJ2-1
d_call: .
v_call: TRBV27
cdr3_nt: TGTGCCAGCAGTTCCTGGGACAAGGACAATGAGCAGTTCTTC
cdr3_aa: CASSSWDKDNEQFF

clone_size: few
cdr3_length: 12
j_call: TRBJ1-1
d_call: TRBD1
v_call: TRBV30
cdr3_nt: TGTGCCTGGAGTGCACAGGGGACTGAAGCTTTCTTT
cdr3_aa: CAWSAQGTEAFF

clone_size: .
cdr3_length: 15
j_call: TRBJ1-2
d_call: TRBD1
v_call: TRBV5-1
cdr3_nt: TGCGCCAGCAGCTTGCGGGACAGCCCTAACTATGGCTACACCTTC
cdr3_aa: CASSLRDSPNYGYTF

clone_size: .
cdr3_length: 15
j_call: TRBJ1-1
d_call: .
v_call: TRBV9
cdr3_nt: TGTGCCAGCAGCCCAAATCGACAGGTTAACACTGAAGCTTTCTTT
cdr3_aa: CASSPNRQVNTEAFF

clone_size: few
cdr3_length: 14
j_call: TRBJ1-5
d_call: .
v_call: TRBV2
cdr3_nt: TGTGCCAGCAGTGAAGGACTAAGCAATCAGCCCCAGCATTTT
cdr3_aa: CASSEGLSNQPQHF

clone_size: .
cdr3_length: 16
j_call: TRBJ1-2
d_call: TRBD1
v_call: TRBV5-1
cdr3_nt: TGCGCCAGCAGCTTGGGGGGACAGCGCACTAACTATGGCTACACCTTC
cdr3_aa: CASSLGGQRTNYGYTF

clone_size: .
cdr3_length: 15
j_call: TRBJ2-7
d_call: .
v_call: TRBV6-1
cdr3_nt: TGTGCCAGCAAATCGGGGGGGACAGGGAACTACGAGCAGTACTTC
cdr3_aa: CASKSGGTGNYEQYF

clone_size: few
cdr3_length: 16
j_call: TRBJ2-7
d_call: .
v_call: TRBV6-5
cdr3_nt: TGTGCCAGCAGTTACTCGAGGTGGGCGGACTCCTACGAGCAGTACTTC
cdr3_aa: CASSYSRWADSYEQYF

clone_size: .
cdr3_length: 18
j_call: TRBJ2-7
d_call: .
v_call: TRBV5-6
cdr3_nt: TGTGCCAGCAGCTACCGGGAGCTTTTTCGGTACACCTCCTACGAGCAGTACTTC
cdr3_aa: CASSYRELFRYTSYEQYF

clone_size: .
cdr3_length: 14
j_call: TRBJ2-7
d_call: TRBD1
v_call: TRBV28
cdr3_nt: TGTGCCAGCACCCTTAGAGGGGGCAACTACGAGCAGTACTTC
cdr3_aa: CASTLRGGNYEQYF

clone_size: .
cdr3_length: 15
j_call: TRBJ1-5
d_call: TRBD1
v_call: TRBV6-6
cdr3_nt: TGTGCCAGCAGTTACTCGCGACAGGGTAATGAGCCCCAGCATTTT
cdr3_aa: CASSYSRQGNEPQHF

clone_size: .
cdr3_length: 14
j_call: TRBJ1-3
d_call: .
v_call: TRBV27
cdr3_nt: TGTGCCAGCAGTTTAGGTGTCTCTGGAAACACCATATATTTT
cdr3_aa: CASSLGVSGNTIYF

clone_size: .
cdr3_length: 13
j_call: TRBJ2-3
d_call: .
v_call: TRBV10-3
cdr3_nt: TGTGCCATCAAATCCGGGAGCACAGATACGCAGTATTTT
cdr3_aa: CAIKSGSTDTQYF

clone_size: .
cdr3_length: 15
j_call: TRBJ1-6
d_call: TRBD1
v_call: TRBV30
cdr3_nt: TGTGCCTGGAACCCAGGGGGCGAAGGTAATTCACCCCTCCACTTT
cdr3_aa: CAWNPGGEGNSPLHF

clone_size: few
cdr3_length: 15
j_call: TRBJ1-2
d_call: TRBD1
v_call: TRBV6-1
cdr3_nt: TGTGCCAGCAGTGAGGGACAGGGGCGCAGGTATGGCTACACCTTC
cdr3_aa: CASSEGQGRRYGYTF

clone_size: .
cdr3_length: 13
j_call: TRBJ1-1
d_call: .
v_call: TRBV29-1
cdr3_nt: TGCAGCGTTAATCAGGAGATGAACACTGAAGCTTTCTTT
cdr3_aa: CSVNQEMNTEAFF

clone_size: .
cdr3_length: 13
j_call: TRBJ1-1
d_call: .
v_call: TRBV27
cdr3_nt: TGTGCCAGCAGTTTGGAGAGCGTCTCTGAAGCTTTCTTT
cdr3_aa: CASSLESVSEAFF

clone_size: .
cdr3_length: 14
j_call: TRBJ2-7
d_call: .
v_call: TRBV10-2
cdr3_nt: TGCGCCAGCAGTGATATGAGTTTCTCCTACGAGCAGTACTTC
cdr3_aa: CASSDMSFSYEQYF

clone_size: few
cdr3_length: 12
j_call: TRBJ1-1
d_call: TRBD1
v_call: TRBV19
cdr3_nt: TGTGCCAGTAGTCCCAGGACAGGGGAGGCTTTCTTT
cdr3_aa: CASSPRTGEAFF

clone_size: .
cdr3_length: 14
j_call: TRBJ1-1
d_call: .
v_call: TRBV9
cdr3_nt: TGTGCCAGCAGCGTAGCTTTCGGGTCTTCTGAAGCTTTCTTT
cdr3_aa: CASSVAFGSSEAFF

clone_size: .
cdr3_length: 15
j_call: TRBJ2-1
d_call: TRBD2
v_call: TRBV4-1
cdr3_nt: TGCGCCAGCAGCCTGTCTAGCGGGGGGGACAATGAGCAGTTCTTC
cdr3_aa: CASSLSSGGDNEQFF

clone_size: .
cdr3_length: 14
j_call: TRBJ1-2
d_call: TRBD1
v_call: TRBV13
cdr3_nt: TGTGCCAGCCTAAAGCCGGGACAGACCTATGGCTACACCTTC
cdr3_aa: CASLKPGQTYGYTF

clone_size: .
cdr3_length: 16
j_call: TRBJ2-7
d_call: .
v_call: TRBV7-7
cdr3_nt: TGTGCTAGCAGCTTAGGGACCGGGACCCTTGCACACGAGCAGTACTTC
cdr3_aa: CASSLGTGTLAHEQYF

clone_size: .
cdr3_length: 16
j_call: TRBJ1-4
d_call: TRBD1
v_call: TRBV6-5
cdr3_nt: TGTGCCAGCAGTTACTCGGGTACAGGGGGCAATGAAAAACTGTTTTTT
cdr3_aa: CASSYSGTGGNEKLFF

clone_size: .
cdr3_length: 17
j_call: TRBJ1-3
d_call: .
v_call: TRBV9
cdr3_nt: TGTGCCAGCAGCGTCAGGTCCAACGTCCTCTCTGGAAACACCATATATTTT
cdr3_aa: CASSVRSNVLSGNTIYF

clone_size: .
cdr3_length: 16
j_call: TRBJ1-4
d_call: TRBD1
v_call: TRBV7-2
cdr3_nt: TGTGCCAGCAGCTTAGATCCCGACAGGGGGCGTGAAAAACTGTTTTTT
cdr3_aa: CASSLDPDRGREKLFF

clone_size: .
cdr3_length: 12
j_call: TRBJ1-1
d_call: .
v_call: TRBV18
cdr3_nt: TGTGCCAGCTCACCACCGCCCACTGAAGCTTTCTTT
cdr3_aa: CASSPPPTEAFF

clone_size: .
cdr3_length: 17
j_call: TRBJ2-3
d_call: TRBD2
v_call: TRBV5-6
cdr3_nt: TGTGCCAGCAGCTTGGCTCTAGCGGGAGGGCCCGAGGATACGCAGTATTTT
cdr3_aa: CASSLALAGGPEDTQYF

clone_size: few
cdr3_length: 18
j_call: TRBJ1-2
d_call: TRBD1
v_call: TRBV13
cdr3_nt: TGTGCCAGCAGCTTAAAAACAGGGGGCTCACAAGGTGGCTATGGCTACACCTTC
cdr3_aa: CASSLKTGGSQGGYGYTF